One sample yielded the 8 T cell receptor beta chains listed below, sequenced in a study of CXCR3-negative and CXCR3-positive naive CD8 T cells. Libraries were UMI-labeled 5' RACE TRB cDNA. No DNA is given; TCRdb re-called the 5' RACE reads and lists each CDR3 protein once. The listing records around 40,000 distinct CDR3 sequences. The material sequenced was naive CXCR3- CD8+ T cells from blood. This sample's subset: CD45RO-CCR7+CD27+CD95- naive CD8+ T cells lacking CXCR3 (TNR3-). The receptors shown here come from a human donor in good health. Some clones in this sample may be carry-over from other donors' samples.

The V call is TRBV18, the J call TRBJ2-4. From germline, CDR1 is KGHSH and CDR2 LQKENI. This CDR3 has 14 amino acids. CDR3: CASSRRASDDIQYF.

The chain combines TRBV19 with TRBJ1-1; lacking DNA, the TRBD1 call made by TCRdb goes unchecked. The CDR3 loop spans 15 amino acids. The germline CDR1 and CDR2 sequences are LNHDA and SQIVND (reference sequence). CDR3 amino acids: CASSPGQGIGTEAFF.

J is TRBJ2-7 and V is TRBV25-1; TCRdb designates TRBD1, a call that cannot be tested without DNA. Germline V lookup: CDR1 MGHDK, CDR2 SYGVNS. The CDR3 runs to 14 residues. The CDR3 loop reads CASSRQEPSYEQYF.

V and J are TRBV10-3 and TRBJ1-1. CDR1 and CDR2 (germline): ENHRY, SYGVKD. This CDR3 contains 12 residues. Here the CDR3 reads CAISESLTEAFF.

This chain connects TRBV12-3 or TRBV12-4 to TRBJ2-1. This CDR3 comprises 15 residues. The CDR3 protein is CASSGDRVAYNEQFF.

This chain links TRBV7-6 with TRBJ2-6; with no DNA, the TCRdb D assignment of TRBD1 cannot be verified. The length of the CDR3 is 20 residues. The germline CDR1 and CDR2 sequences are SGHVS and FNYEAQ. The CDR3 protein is CASSHLIAGGVESGANVLTF.

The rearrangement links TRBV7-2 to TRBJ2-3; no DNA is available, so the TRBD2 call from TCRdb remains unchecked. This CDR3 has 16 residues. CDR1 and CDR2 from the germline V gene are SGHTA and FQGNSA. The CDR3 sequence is CASSPNLAGGTDTQYF. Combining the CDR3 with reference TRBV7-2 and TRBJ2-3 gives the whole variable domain GAGVSQSPSNKVTEKGKDVELRCDPISGHTALYWYRQSLGQGLEFLIYFQGNSAPDKSGLPSDRFSAERTGGSVSTLTIQRTQQEDSAVYLCASSPNLAGGTDTQYFGPGTRLTVL.

The CDR3 loop is CASSLPPYNEQFF. The chain employs TRBV11-3 and TRBJ2-1; TCRdb's D call of TRBD1 is untestable without DNA. This CDR3 contains 13 residues. Germline V gene lookup returns CDR1 SGHNT and CDR2 YENEEA. Filled out from reference TRBV11-3 and TRBJ2-1, the complete variable domain reads EAGVVQSPRYKIIEKKQPVAFWCNPISGHNTLYWYLQNLGQGPELLIRYENEEAVDDSQLPKDRFSAERLKGVDSTLKIQPAELGDSAVYLCASSLPPYNEQFFGPGTRLTVL.